Below are 11 T cell receptor beta chains sequenced from a single sample in a study of cytomegalovirus exposure and HLA in healthy donors (TCRdb year 2017). Library generation was performed with the immunoSEQ multiplex PCR assay. The clones in this table, taken by TCRdb from immuneACCESS, are in-frame only. Not every clone is retained; where verified, under half of the shortfall comes from an unresolved V gene, and the cause of the rest is unknown. The sample table shows roughly 260,000 clones, and nearly 90% are seen once. In total, the top ten clones hold less than 0.4% of the sample. Material: PBMCs. These receptors all stem from a woman under 30 in good health and CMV-seronegative.

The gene calls are TRBV28 and TRBJ1-5; D may be TRBD1 (5 bases). Between the trimmed V and J ends, which lost 3 bases and 6 bases, there was a span of 12 bases. This CDR3 has 14 residues. Germline loops: CDR1 MDHEN, CDR2 SYDVKM. CDR3 protein: CASSLQGAVQPQHF. The CDR3 DNA sequence: TGTGCCAGCAGTTTGCAGGGTGCGGTTCAGCCCCAGCATTTT.

The chain couples TRBV11-2 to TRBJ2-4, with a weak D call TRBD2 (6 bases). The V end lost 4 bases, the J end lost 0 bases, and 16 bases lay between the germline ends. Germline assignment: CDR1 SGHAT and CDR2 FQNNGV. The CDR3 is made up of 17 amino acids. The CDR3 nucleotides are TGTGCCAGCAGCTCAGGGAGGAACGGGATAGCCAAAAACATTCAGTACTTC. This encodes CASSSGRNGIAKNIQYF.

This clone was seen a single time. The chain links TRBV5-4 to TRBJ1-2; 8 positions agree with TRBD1. V lost 5 bases, J lost 3 bases, and 9 bases stayed unmatched. Germline V gene data show CDR1 as SGHNT and CDR2 as YYREEE (reference sequence). This CDR3 is 15 amino acids long. The CDR3 sequence is CASRPGTGTYYGYTF. The CDR3 bases are TGTGCCAGCAGGCCCGGGACAGGAACCTACTATGGCTACACCTTC.

The genes are TRBV4-1 and TRBJ2-7, with D uncertain. This CDR3 comprises 14 residues. Per germline, CDR1 MGHRA and CDR2 YSYEKL. V lost 2 bases and J lost 2, with 10 bases in between. The CDR3 sequence: CASSQKTPAYEQYF. CDR3 nucleotide sequence: TGCGCCAGCAGCCAAAAAACCCCGGCCTACGAGCAGTACTTC.

V gene TRBV28 combines with J gene TRBJ2-5; tentatively, D is TRBD1 (5 bases). This CDR3 has 15 amino acids. Between the trimmed V and J ends, which lost 3 bases and 1 base, there was a span of 12 bases. Germline V lookup: CDR1 MDHEN, CDR2 SYDVKM. Here the CDR3 reads CASSLSSGIQETQYF. CDR3 sequence (DNA): TGTGCCAGCAGTTTGTCTTCAGGGATCCAAGAGACCCAGTACTTC.

The chain uses TRBV27 and TRBJ2-7; a weak D match, TRBD1 (6 bases). Germline loops: CDR1 MNHEY, CDR2 SMNVEV (reference sequence). CDR3 size: 13 residues. The V and J ends lost 3 bases and 3 bases respectively, with 9 bases between them. CDR3 sequence: CASSLMTGYEQYF. The DNA of the CDR3 is TGTGCCAGCAGTTTGATGACAGGCTACGAGCAGTACTTC.

This chain connects TRBV6-1 to TRBJ1-2, with D hard to call. Trimming removed 1 base from V and 3 bases from J, with 12 bases in between. The length of the CDR3 is 15 residues. From germline, CDR1 is MNHNS and CDR2 SASEGT. The CDR3 DNA reads as TGTGCCAGCAGTGAAGATGGGCAGATAGACTATGGCTACACCTTC. This sequence encodes CASSEDGQIDYGYTF.

The chain combines TRBV25-1 with TRBJ1-4; D is possibly TRBD1 (5 bases). Germline lookup yields CDR1 MGHDK and CDR2 SYGVNS. V lost 8 bases, J lost 0 bases, and 7 bases lay in between. This CDR3 is built from 13 residues. The CDR3 loop is CASSTATNEKLFF. CDR3 bases: TGTGCCAGCTCGACAGCAACTAATGAAAAACTGTTTTTT.

The V and J genes are TRBV7-9 and TRBJ2-2; perhaps TRBD2 as D (5 bases). Trimming removed 4 bases from V and 1 base from J, with 10 bases in between. Germline assignment: CDR1 SEHNR and CDR2 FQNEAQ (reference sequence). This CDR3 region has 15 residues. CDR3 sequence (DNA): TGTGCCAGCAGCTCTCCTGAGGGGAACACCGGGGAGCTGTTTTTT. Encoded protein: CASSSPEGNTGELFF.

V is TRBV11-2 and J is TRBJ2-2, with 8 bases aligning to TRBD1. The CDR3 extends over 16 amino acids. J was trimmed by 5 bases and V by 5 bases; bases with no gene match: 10. Per germline, CDR1 SGHAT and CDR2 FQNNGV. DNA of the CDR3: TGTGCCAGCAGCATCCGGGACAGGAGTCCGACCGGGGAGCTGTTTTTT. Translated, it gives CASSIRDRSPTGELFF.

The J gene is TRBJ2-3, the V gene TRBV9; D may be TRBD2 (6 bases). The CDR3 length is 15 residues. The germline V gene has CDR1 SGDLS and CDR2 YYNGEE. Trimming cost V 0 bases and J 0 bases, with 8 bases left between them. In nucleotides, the CDR3 is TGTGCCAGCAGCGTAGTTAGCGGCAGCACAGATACGCAGTATTTT. Encoded protein: CASSVVSGSTDTQYF.